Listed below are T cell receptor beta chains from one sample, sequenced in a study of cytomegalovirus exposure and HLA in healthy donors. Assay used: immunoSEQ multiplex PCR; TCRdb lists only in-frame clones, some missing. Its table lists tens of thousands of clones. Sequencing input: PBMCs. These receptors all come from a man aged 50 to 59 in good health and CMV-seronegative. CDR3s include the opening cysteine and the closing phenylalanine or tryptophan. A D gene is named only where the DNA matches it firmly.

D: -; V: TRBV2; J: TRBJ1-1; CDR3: CASSERQVHPQGTEAFF; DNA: TGTGCCAGCAGTGAAAGGCAGGTTCATCCTCAGGGGACTGAAGCTTTCTTT
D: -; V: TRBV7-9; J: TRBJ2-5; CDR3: CASSLLGVRETQYF; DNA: TGTGCCAGCAGCTTATTGGGAGTCCGGGAGACCCAGTACTTC
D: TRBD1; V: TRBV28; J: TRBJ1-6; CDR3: CASSAAQGAHSYNSPLHF; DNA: TGTGCCAGCAGTGCTGCCCAGGGGGCTCATTCTTATAATTCACCCCTCCACTTT
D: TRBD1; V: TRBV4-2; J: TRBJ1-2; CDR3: CASSQEKAGGFYGYTF; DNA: TGTGCCAGCAGCCAAGAGAAGGCAGGGGGATTCTATGGCTACACCTTC
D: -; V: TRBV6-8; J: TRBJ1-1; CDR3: CASMFRQRLISDTEAFF; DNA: TGTGCCAGCATGTTCAGACAGCGTCTTATTTCGGACACTGAAGCTTTCTTT
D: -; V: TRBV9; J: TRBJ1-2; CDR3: CASSAGLRANYGYTF; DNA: TGTGCCAGCAGCGCGGGACTCCGAGCTAACTATGGCTACACCTTC
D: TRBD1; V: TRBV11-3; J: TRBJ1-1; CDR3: CASRLPGTGGVWNTEAFF; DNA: TGTGCCAGCAGATTGCCCGGGACAGGGGGCGTTTGGAACACTGAAGCTTTCTTT
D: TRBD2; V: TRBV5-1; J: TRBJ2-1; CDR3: CASSRQGLAGGRDEQFF; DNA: TGCGCCAGCAGCCGCCAAGGACTAGCGGGGGGACGAGATGAGCAGTTCTTC
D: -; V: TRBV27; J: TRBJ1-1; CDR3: CASSSYAQGWAEAFF; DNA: TGTGCCAGCAGTTCCTACGCTCAGGGGTGGGCTGAAGCTTTCTTT
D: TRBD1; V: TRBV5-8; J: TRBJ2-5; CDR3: CASSLMGTVRETQYF; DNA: TGTGCCAGCAGCTTGATGGGGACAGTCCGGGAGACCCAGTACTTC
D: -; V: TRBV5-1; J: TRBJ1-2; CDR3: CASSLEAVEDYGYTF; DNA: TGCGCCAGCAGCTTGGAGGCAGTCGAGGACTATGGCTACACCTTC
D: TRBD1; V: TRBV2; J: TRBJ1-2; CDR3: CASSWDRNYGYTF; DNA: TGTGCCAGCAGTTGGGACAGGAACTATGGCTACACCTTC
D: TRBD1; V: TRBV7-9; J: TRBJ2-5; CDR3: CASSSQGQVETQYF; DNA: TGTGCCAGCAGTTCTCAGGGACAGGTGGAGACCCAGTACTTC
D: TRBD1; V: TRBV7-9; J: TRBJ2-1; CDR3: CASSLYSGQEQFF; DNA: TGTGCCAGCAGCCTTTATTCGGGACAGGAGCAGTTCTTC
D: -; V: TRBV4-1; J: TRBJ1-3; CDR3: CASSQVVRTASGNTIYF; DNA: TGCGCCAGCAGCCAAGTCGTGAGGACAGCCTCTGGAAACACCATATATTTT
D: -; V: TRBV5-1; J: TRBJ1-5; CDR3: CASSLEGPENQPQHF; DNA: TGCGCCAGCAGCTTGGAGGGGCCAGAAAATCAGCCCCAGCATTTT
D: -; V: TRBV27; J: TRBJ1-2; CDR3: CASSLMGAPRGYTF; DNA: TGTGCCAGCAGTTTAATGGGGGCGCCCAGGGGCTACACCTTC
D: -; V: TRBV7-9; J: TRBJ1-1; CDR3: CASSQTWAGEAFF; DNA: TGTGCCAGCAGCCAGACGTGGGCAGGGGAAGCTTTCTTT
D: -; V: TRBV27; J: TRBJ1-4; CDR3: CASSRDSSTNEKLFF; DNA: TGTGCCAGCAGCCGAGACAGTTCAACTAATGAAAAACTGTTTTTT
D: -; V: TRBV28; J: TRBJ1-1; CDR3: CASSSSDSRTTFF; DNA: TGTGCCAGCAGTTCATCGGACAGCCGTACGACTTTCTTT
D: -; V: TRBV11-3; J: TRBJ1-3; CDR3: CASSLDLGDSHSGNTIYF; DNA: TGTGCCAGCAGCTTAGATCTAGGTGACAGCCACTCTGGAAACACCATATATTTT
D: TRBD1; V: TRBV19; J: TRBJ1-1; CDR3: CASSMQGGENTEAFF; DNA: TGTGCCAGTAGTATGCAAGGGGGCGAGAACACTGAAGCTTTCTTT
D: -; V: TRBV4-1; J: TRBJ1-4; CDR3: CASSQESRTARGEKLFF; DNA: TGCGCCAGCAGCCAAGAATCCCGGACAGCTAGAGGGGAAAAACTGTTTTTT
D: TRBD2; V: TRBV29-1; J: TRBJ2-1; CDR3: CSVDKRGNEQFF; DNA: TGCAGCGTTGACAAGCGGGGCAATGAGCAGTTCTTC
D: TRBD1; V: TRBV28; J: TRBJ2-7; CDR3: CASSPDRDEQYF; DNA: TGTGCCAGCAGCCCCGACAGGGACGAGCAGTACTTC
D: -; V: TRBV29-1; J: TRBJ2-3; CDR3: CSVGTSSTDTQYF; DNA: TGCAGCGTCGGGACATCTAGCACAGATACGCAGTATTTT
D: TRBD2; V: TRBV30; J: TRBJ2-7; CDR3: CAAKRGAAYEQYF; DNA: TGTGCCGCGAAGCGGGGGGCCGCCTACGAGCAGTACTTC
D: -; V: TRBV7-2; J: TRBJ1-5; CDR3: CASSPRQYSNQPQHF; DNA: TGTGCCAGCAGCCCGAGACAGTATAGCAATCAGCCCCAGCATTTT
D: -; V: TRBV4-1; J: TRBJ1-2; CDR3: CASSQVQGVGYGYTF; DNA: TGCGCCAGCAGCCAGGTACAGGGCGTAGGCTATGGCTACACCTTC
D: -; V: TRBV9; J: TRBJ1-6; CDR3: CASSPQGPSYNSPLHF; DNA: TGTGCCAGCAGCCCCCAGGGGCCCTCATATAATTCACCCCTCCACTTT
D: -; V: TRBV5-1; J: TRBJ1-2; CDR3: CASSPARGSDGYTF; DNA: TGCGCCAGCAGCCCAGCCAGGGGAAGCGATGGCTACACCTTC
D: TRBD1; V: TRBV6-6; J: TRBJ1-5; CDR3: CASKGGGQPQHF; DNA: TGTGCCAGCAAAGGGGGCGGGCAGCCCCAGCATTTT
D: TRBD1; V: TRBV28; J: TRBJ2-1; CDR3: CASRDTGGNEQFF; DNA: TGTGCCAGCAGAGATACAGGGGGGAATGAGCAGTTCTTC
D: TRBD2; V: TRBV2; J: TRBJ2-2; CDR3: CASSEALLAVTGELFF; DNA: TGTGCCAGCAGTGAAGCGCTACTAGCGGTCACCGGGGAGCTGTTTTTT
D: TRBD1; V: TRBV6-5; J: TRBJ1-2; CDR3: CASRPTGYYGYTF; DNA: TGTGCCAGCAGGCCGACAGGGTACTATGGCTACACCTTC
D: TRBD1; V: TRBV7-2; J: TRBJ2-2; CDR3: CASSVTGTGSGGELFF; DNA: TGTGCCAGCAGCGTAACCGGGACAGGGAGCGGTGGGGAGCTGTTTTTT
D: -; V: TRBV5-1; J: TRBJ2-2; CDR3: CASPGAGHTGELFF; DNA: TGCGCCAGCCCTGGGGCAGGCCACACCGGGGAGCTGTTTTTT
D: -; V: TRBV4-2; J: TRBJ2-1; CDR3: CASSPRLTLGNEQFF; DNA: TGTGCCAGCAGCCCTCGACTAACTCTTGGGAATGAGCAGTTCTTC
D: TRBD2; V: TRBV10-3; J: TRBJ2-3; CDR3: CAISEVAGARTDTQYF; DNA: TGTGCCATCAGTGAAGTAGCGGGGGCGCGAACAGATACGCAGTATTTT
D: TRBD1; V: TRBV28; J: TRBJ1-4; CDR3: CASTQGGDANEKLFF; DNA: TGTGCCAGCACCCAGGGGGGAGACGCTAATGAAAAACTGTTTTTT
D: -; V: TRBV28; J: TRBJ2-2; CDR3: CASSFEGVRSGELFF; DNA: TGTGCCAGCAGCTTTGAAGGGGTGAGGTCCGGGGAGCTGTTTTTT
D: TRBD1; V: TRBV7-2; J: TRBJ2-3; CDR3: CASSPGQVTDTQYF; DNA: TGTGCCAGCAGCCCGGGACAGGTCACAGATACGCAGTATTTT
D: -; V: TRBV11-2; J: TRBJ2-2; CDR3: CASSFRTGVLNTGELFF; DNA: TGTGCCAGCAGCTTCCGTACGGGTGTACTTAACACCGGGGAGCTGTTTTTT
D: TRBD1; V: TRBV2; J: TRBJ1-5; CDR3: CASSERQGGQPQHF; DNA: TGTGCCAGCAGTGAAAGACAGGGAGGCCAGCCCCAGCATTTT
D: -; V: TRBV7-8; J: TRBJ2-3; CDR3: CASSLGIPDTQYF; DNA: TGTGCCAGCAGCTTAGGTATTCCAGATACGCAGTATTTT
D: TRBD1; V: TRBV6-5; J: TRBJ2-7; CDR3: CASSYDRGGSYEQYF; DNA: TGTGCCAGCAGTTACGACAGGGGGGGCTCCTACGAGCAGTACTTC
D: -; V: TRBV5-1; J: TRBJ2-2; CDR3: CASSEGVSGELFF; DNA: TGCGCCAGCAGCGAAGGGGTATCCGGGGAGCTGTTTTTT
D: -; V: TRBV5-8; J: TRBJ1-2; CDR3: CASRGSKFGYTF; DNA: TGTGCCAGCAGGGGGAGTAAGTTTGGCTACACCTTC
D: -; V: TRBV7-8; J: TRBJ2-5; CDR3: CASSLGRGPPRETQYF; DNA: TGTGCCAGCAGCTTAGGCCGGGGTCCGCCTCGGGAGACCCAGTACTTC
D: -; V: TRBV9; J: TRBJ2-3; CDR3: CASSVGGNTDTQYF; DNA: TGTGCCAGCAGCGTAGGCGGGAACACAGATACGCAGTATTTT
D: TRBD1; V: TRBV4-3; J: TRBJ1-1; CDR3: CASTRTGQGDTEAFF; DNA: TGCGCCAGCACCCGTACGGGACAGGGGGACACTGAAGCTTTCTTT
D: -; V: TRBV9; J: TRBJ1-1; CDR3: CASSLGGGTEAFF; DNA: TGTGCCAGCAGCCTGGGGGGGGGCACTGAAGCTTTCTTT
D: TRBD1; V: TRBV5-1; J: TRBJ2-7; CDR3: CASNPGQGYEQYF; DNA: TGCGCCAGCAACCCGGGACAGGGATACGAGCAGTACTTC
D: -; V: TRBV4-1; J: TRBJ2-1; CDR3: CASSQTEAIYNEQFF; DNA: TGCGCCAGCAGCCAGACAGAGGCCATCTACAATGAGCAGTTCTTC
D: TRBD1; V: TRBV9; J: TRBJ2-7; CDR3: CASSETGTGPSSPYF; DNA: TGTGCCAGCAGCGAGACCGGGACAGGCCCATCATCTCCGTACTTC
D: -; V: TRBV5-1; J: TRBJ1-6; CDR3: CASSSVREIGDNSPLHF; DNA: TGCGCCAGCAGTTCGGTCAGGGAAATTGGGGATAATTCACCCCTCCACTTT
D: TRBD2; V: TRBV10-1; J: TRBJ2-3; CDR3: CASMGGSNTDTQYF; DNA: TGCGCCAGCATGGGGGGGAGCAACACAGATACGCAGTATTTT
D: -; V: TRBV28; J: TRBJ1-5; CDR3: CASSSGTGYNQPQHF; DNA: TGTGCCAGCAGTTCTGGAACAGGATACAATCAGCCCCAGCATTTT
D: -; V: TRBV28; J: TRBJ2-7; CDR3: CASLASSYEQYF; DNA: TGTGCCAGCTTGGCCAGTTCCTACGAGCAGTACTTC
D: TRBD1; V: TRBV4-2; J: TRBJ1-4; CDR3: CASSQDGGTGREKLFF; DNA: TGTGCCAGCAGCCAAGATGGGGGGACAGGTCGGGAAAAACTGTTTTTT